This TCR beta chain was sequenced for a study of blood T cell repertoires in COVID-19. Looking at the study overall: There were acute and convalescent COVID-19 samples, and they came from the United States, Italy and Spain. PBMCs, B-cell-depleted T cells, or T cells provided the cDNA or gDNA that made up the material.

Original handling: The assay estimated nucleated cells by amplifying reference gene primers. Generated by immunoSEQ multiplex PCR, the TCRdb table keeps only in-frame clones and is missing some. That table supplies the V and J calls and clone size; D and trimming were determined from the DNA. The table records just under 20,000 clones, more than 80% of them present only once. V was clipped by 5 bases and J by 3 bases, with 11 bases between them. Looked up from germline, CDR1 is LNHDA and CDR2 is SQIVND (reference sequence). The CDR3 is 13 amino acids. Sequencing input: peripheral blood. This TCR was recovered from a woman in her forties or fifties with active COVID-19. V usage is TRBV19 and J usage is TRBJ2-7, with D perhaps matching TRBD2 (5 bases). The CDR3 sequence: CASSLGLHYEQYF. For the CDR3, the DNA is TGTGCCAGTAGTCTTGGACTCCACTACGAGCAGTACTTC. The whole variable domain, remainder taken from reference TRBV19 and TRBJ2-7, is DGGITQSPKYLFRKEGQNVTLSCEQNLNHDAMYWYRQDPGQGLRLIYYSQIVNDFQKGDIAEGYSVSREKKESFPLTVTSAQKNPTAFYLCASSLGLHYEQYFGPGTRLTVT.